These T cell receptor beta chains were read from a single sample in a study of post-analysis software for immune sequencing data. TCRdb processed the PCR reads anew with MiXCR; each CDR3 protein has one entry. The sample includes hundreds of thousands of distinct CDR3 sequences, 30% to 40% of them seen just once. The sample comprised blood. These receptors originate from a girl aged 2-10 years with multiple sclerosis. CDR3s include the opening cysteine and the closing phenylalanine or tryptophan. Fields, in order: V gene, J gene, clone size, D gene, CDR3 length, CDR3 DNA, CDR3 protein. A D gene is named only where the DNA matches it firmly. Expanded clones are given a class, and other clones once, few, many or no size at all.

>TRBV5-8|TRBJ2-3|few|TRBD1|15
TGTGCCAGCATCCCCGGGACAGGGGTTTTGGATACGCAGTATTTT
CASIPGTGVLDTQYF
>TRBV10-3|TRBJ2-5|.|.|14
TGTGCCATCAGTGGACCGAGGGGGGGAGAGACCCAGTACTTC
CAISGPRGGETQYF
>TRBV20-1|TRBJ2-1|.|TRBD1|15
TGCAGTGCTAGAGATGCGACAGGGGTGGGGAATGAGCAGTTCTTC
CSARDATGVGNEQFF
>TRBV4-3|TRBJ1-6|.|TRBD1|19
TGCGCCAGCAGCCAAAACTGGGCAGGGACAGTAGGGTCTGGATCACCCCTCCACTTT
CASSQNWAGTVGSGSPLHF
>TRBV20-1|TRBJ2-3|.|.|12
TGCAGTGCTAGGACGCCAGAAGATACGCAGTATTTT
CSARTPEDTQYF
>TRBV3-1|TRBJ2-5|.|.|15
TGTGCCAGCAGCCAGGGGGGCCTCTACCAAGAGACCCAGTACTTC
CASSQGGLYQETQYF
>TRBV12-3/TRBV12-4|TRBJ2-7|.|.|12
TGTGCCAGCAGTTTCGACATGTACGAGCAGTACTTC
CASSFDMYEQYF
>TRBV27|TRBJ2-7|.|TRBD1|15
TGTGCCAGCAGTTCCCGGACAGGGGGGATCTACGAGCAGTACTTC
CASSSRTGGIYEQYF
>TRBV9|TRBJ2-5|.|.|17
TGTGCCAGCAGCCCTCCGACTACCCAGGTGTACCAAGAGACCCAGTACTTC
CASSPPTTQVYQETQYF
>TRBV4-2|TRBJ2-3|.|.|16
TGTGTCAGCAGCCCCCTGATTGGTGCTGCCCCGGATACGCAGTATTTT
CVSSPLIGAAPDTQYF
>TRBV29-1|TRBJ2-7|.|.|13
TGCAACGTTGAAAGCAGATCCTCCTACGAGCAGTACTTC
CNVESRSSYEQYF
>TRBV12-3/TRBV12-4|TRBJ2-7|many|.|14
TGTGCCAGCAGCGGGGGACTGCCAACCTACGAGCAGTACTTC
CASSGGLPTYEQYF
>TRBV2|TRBJ1-2|.|.|12
TGTGCCAGCAGAGCGGCGGCCTATGGCTACACCTTC
CASRAAAYGYTF
>TRBV3-1|TRBJ2-7|few|.|15
TGTGCCAGCAGCTACGGACAGATTCGGACCTACGAGCAGTACTTC
CASSYGQIRTYEQYF
>TRBV5-1|TRBJ2-7|many|TRBD2|18
TGCGCCAGCAGCTTGGCGCCTAGCGGGAGCCACCGGGTCTACGAGCAGTACTTC
CASSLAPSGSHRVYEQYF
>TRBV29-1|TRBJ2-5|many|.|12
TGCAGCGTTGGGGGGCAGGGAAAGACCCAGTACTTC
CSVGGQGKTQYF
>TRBV7-2|TRBJ1-2|few|TRBD1|13
TGTGCCAGCAGCTCACAGGGGGCCTCTGGCTACACCTTC
CASSSQGASGYTF
>TRBV10-3|TRBJ1-2|few|.|16
TGTGCCATCAGTGAGTCGATGTCCAAAACTAACTATGGCTACACCTTC
CAISESMSKTNYGYTF
>TRBV28|TRBJ2-3|once|.|14
TGTGCCAGCAGGGTTGGAGGGGGGTTAGATACGCAGTATTTT
CASRVGGGLDTQYF
>TRBV5-6|TRBJ2-3|.|TRBD2|18
TGTGCCAGCAGGGGACTAGCGGGAGCCGAGACCAGCACAGATACGCAGTATTTT
CASRGLAGAETSTDTQYF
>TRBV6-5|TRBJ1-1|.|.|16
TGTGCCAGCAGTTACTCCCCCCTCAGGTCGGACACTGAAGCTTTCTTT
CASSYSPLRSDTEAFF
>TRBV20-1|TRBJ2-3|.|.|15
TGCAGTGCTAGAGGGGGGGAGCTTCGCACAGATACGCAGTATTTT
CSARGGELRTDTQYF
>TRBV20-1|TRBJ2-7|many|TRBD1|13
TGCAGTGCTCCGGACAGGGAGATCTACGAGCAGTACTTC
CSAPDREIYEQYF
>TRBV27|TRBJ1-5|.|TRBD1|15
TGTGCCAGCGGACTCCAGGGACAGAGCAATCAGCCCCAGCATTTT
CASGLQGQSNQPQHF
>TRBV7-2|TRBJ2-7|few|.|15
TGTGCCAGCAGCTTAGTTCCGGTTTGGGGCCTCGAGCAGTACTTC
CASSLVPVWGLEQYF
>TRBV20-1|TRBJ2-7|.|.|14
TGCAGTGCTAGTGCCCAGGGCTCAGCCTACGAGCAGTACTTC
CSASAQGSAYEQYF
>TRBV10-3|TRBJ2-1|.|TRBD2|15
TGTGCCACCTCCTCCCAGGCGGGGGGACTCAATGAGCAGTTCTTC
CATSSQAGGLNEQFF
>TRBV5-5|TRBJ2-1|.|TRBD2|15
TGTGCCAGCAGAGATACTAGCGGTTTCTACAATGAGCAGTTCTTC
CASRDTSGFYNEQFF
>TRBV29-1|TRBJ2-7|few|.|13
TGCAGCGTTCGAGGGGGAGAGTCCTACGAGCAGTACTTC
CSVRGGESYEQYF
>TRBV18|TRBJ2-3|.|.|14
TGTGCCAGCTCACCCTTCGACAGCACAGATACGCAGTATTTT
CASSPFDSTDTQYF
>TRBV12-3/TRBV12-4|TRBJ1-4|.|.|13
TGTGCCAGCAGTTTAGGGGCCTCGGAAAAACTGTTTTTT
CASSLGASEKLFF
>TRBV28|TRBJ2-3|.|.|15
TGTGCCAGCAGAGGGGCCAGGACCCCCACAGATACGCAGTATTTT
CASRGARTPTDTQYF
>TRBV7-8|TRBJ2-7|few|.|17
TGTGCCAGCAGCTTAGTCCCCGGGGCTTGGGGTTCCTACGAGCAGTACTTC
CASSLVPGAWGSYEQYF
>TRBV7-8|TRBJ2-7|.|.|14
TGTGCCAGCAGCCCCTTTTGGGGCCCCTACGAGCAGTACTTC
CASSPFWGPYEQYF
>TRBV7-6|TRBJ1-2|.|TRBD1|16
TGTGCCAGCAGCTTAGAGGGGGCAGGGGGCGGCTATGGCTACACCTTC
CASSLEGAGGGYGYTF
>TRBV29-1|TRBJ1-5|few|.|15
TGCAGCGTTGGGGTGGTACAGGGAAGCAATCAGCCCCAGCATTTT
CSVGVVQGSNQPQHF
>TRBV28|TRBJ2-1|few|TRBD2|16
TGTGCCAGCAGTTTAAGGTGGCTAGCGGGAGCTGATGAGCAGTTCTTC
CASSLRWLAGADEQFF
>TRBV18|TRBJ2-7|.|TRBD1|16
TGTGCCAGCTCAAGTTCGCGGACAGGCGCCTCCTACGAGCAGTACTTC
CASSSSRTGASYEQYF
>TRBV6-4|TRBJ2-1|.|.|13
TGTGCCAGCAGTGACTTCTGGGGCAATGAGCAGTTCTTC
CASSDFWGNEQFF
>TRBV19|TRBJ1-1|.|.|15
TGTGCCAGTAGTATTCGACCGACCCTGAACACTGAAGCTTTCTTT
CASSIRPTLNTEAFF
>TRBV27|TRBJ1-6|few|.|15
TGTGCCAGCAGGCCTTTAGGGGAAGCTAATTCACCCCTCCACTTT
CASRPLGEANSPLHF
>TRBV29-1|TRBJ1-1|once|.|12
TGCAGCGTTCAGGGTAGGAACACTGAAGCTTTCTTT
CSVQGRNTEAFF
>TRBV6-1|TRBJ2-5|.|.|15
TGTGCCAGCAGTGTCAGGGACTCCCCCGTGGGTGAGCAGTACTTC
CASSVRDSPVGEQYF
>TRBV29-1|TRBJ2-1|.|TRBD2|15
TGCAGCGTTGACCCTGGCGGGGGGTTTCACAATGAGCAGTTCTTC
CSVDPGGGFHNEQFF
>TRBV11-2|TRBJ1-5|.|.|15
TGTGCCAGCAGCCCGCGCAGGGGTCCTGATCAGCCCCAGCATTTT
CASSPRRGPDQPQHF
>TRBV9|TRBJ1-3|.|TRBD1|14
TGTGCCAGCAGCGGACTAACAGGGGAGGACACCATATATTTT
CASSGLTGEDTIYF
>TRBV30|TRBJ1-2|.|TRBD1|16
TGTGCCTGGAGTTCAGGGGGTTACCCATCCTTTGATGGCTACACCTTC
CAWSSGGYPSFDGYTF
>TRBV4-3|TRBJ2-1|few|.|15
TGCGCCAGCAGCCAAGATGGGGAAGGGGACAATGAGCAGTTCTTC
CASSQDGEGDNEQFF
>TRBV20-1|TRBJ2-1|.|.|15
TGCAGTGCTAGGTACAAGGGGCTACTTCACAATGAGCAGTTCTTC
CSARYKGLLHNEQFF
>TRBV12-3/TRBV12-4|TRBJ2-7|.|.|14
TGTGCCAGCAGCTTGATCGACGACTCCTACGAGCAGTACTTC
CASSLIDDSYEQYF
>TRBV12-3/TRBV12-4|TRBJ2-1|few|.|13
TGTGCCAGCAGTTTCCTAGGCCCGAATGAGCAGTTCTTC
CASSFLGPNEQFF
>TRBV2|TRBJ2-4|.|.|15
TGTGCCAGCAGTGTCTCGACCCTAGCCAAAAACATTCAGTACTTC
CASSVSTLAKNIQYF
>TRBV18|TRBJ2-5|.|TRBD2|17
TGTGCCAGCTCACCAGAGGCCAGCGGGGGTCTCCAAGAGACCCAGTACTTC
CASSPEASGGLQETQYF
>TRBV3-1|TRBJ2-7|few|.|16
TGTGCCAGCAGCCAAGATCTCGACAGTGCTACCTACGAGCAGTACTTC
CASSQDLDSATYEQYF
>TRBV7-2|TRBJ1-4|.|.|15
TGTGCCAGCAGCCCAGGCGGGGGGACTAATGAAAAACTGTTTTTT
CASSPGGGTNEKLFF
>TRBV5-1|TRBJ2-7|.|.|12
TGCGCCAGCAGCTTGGGAGCTTTCGAGCAGTACTTC
CASSLGAFEQYF
>TRBV4-1|TRBJ1-2|.|TRBD1|14
TGCGCCAGCAGCCAAGCAGGGGGCCAGTATGGCTGCACCTTC
CASSQAGGQYGCTF